The 19 T cell receptor beta chains listed next were all sequenced from one sample in a study of untreated major depressive disorder. Antigens for these TCRs are unknown. Sequencing was performed with immunoSEQ multiplex PCR; in TCRdb, only in-frame clones are kept and a portion is missing. The sample has 15,000 to 20,000 clones, more than 85% seen once. Points from the study as a whole: Compared with controls, depressed patients showed more TRBV05-01 (Vbeta 5.1) usage in CD4+ T cells.

Material: CD4+ T cells from PBMCs. These receptor sequences come from a woman aged 40 to 50 with major depressive disorder.

This chain links TRBV4-3 with TRBJ2-3; D might be TRBD1 (6 bases). This CDR3 comprises 15 residues. Trimming removed 4 bases from V and 2 bases from J, with 13 bases in between. Germline loops: CDR1 LGHNA, CDR2 YSLEER. CDR3 in DNA: TGCGCCAGCAGCCGAGATGGGGGCCCCACAGATACGCAGTATTTT. This translates into CASSRDGGPTDTQYF.

This clone was observed a single time. The rearrangement uses TRBV7-9 and TRBJ1-2, with TRBD1 matching over 8 bases. CDR1 and CDR2 from the germline V gene are SEHNR and FQNEAQ (reference sequence). V gave up 0 bases and J gave up 8 bases; unmatched junction bases: 8. This CDR3 comprises 15 residues. CDR3 in amino acids: CASSLALAGGWGYTF. Here the CDR3 DNA reads TGTGCCAGCAGCTTAGCCCTAGCAGGGGGCTGGGGCTACACCTTC.

The chain recombines TRBV5-4 with TRBJ1-2, with 7 bases identical to TRBD1. The V gene's germline CDR1 is SGHNT and CDR2 YYREEE (reference sequence). CDR3 size: 14 residues. Germline trimming cut 1 base from V and 4 bases from J; bases unmatched to any gene: 4. CDR3 bases: TGTGCCAGCAGCTTGATGGGACAGCTCTATGGCTACACCTTC. It codes for CASSLMGQLYGYTF.

The V and J genes are TRBV20-1 and TRBJ2-5, with unresolved D. Germline CDR1 reads DFQATT; CDR2 reads SNEGSKA (reference sequence). This CDR3 is 10 amino acids long. Trimming took off 5 bases at V and 5 bases at J, with 6 bases between the two ends. CDR3 in DNA: TGCAGTGCTCCCTTCGAGACCCAGTACTTC. Its protein is CSAPFETQYF.

This chain uses TRBV28 with TRBJ1-2; weak D call: TRBD1 (6 bases). Germline CDR1 is MDHEN and CDR2 is SYDVKM. The V end lost 2 bases, the J end lost 4 bases, and 11 bases lay between the germline ends. The CDR3 contains 14 residues. The CDR3 region has the DNA TGTGCCAGCAGTTTAGCGAGGACAGTCTATGGCTACACCTTC. Translating gives CASSLARTVYGYTF.

The V and J genes are TRBV7-2 and TRBJ2-1; 7 bases are a match to TRBD2. The J segment lost 8 bases and the V segment lost 1 base, leaving 8 bases of the junction unmatched. From germline, CDR1 is SGHTA and CDR2 FQGNSA. The CDR3 contains 15 residues. The CDR3 here is CASSLEGGSSYEQFF. The CDR3 DNA reads TGTGCCAGCAGCTTAGAGGGCGGGAGCAGCTATGAGCAGTTCTTC.

This chain uses TRBV7-2 with TRBJ2-3, with TRBD2 matching 13 bases. CDR3 length equals 15 residues. V trimming: 5 bases; J trimming: 7 bases; junction bases outside the gene matches: 6. Looked up from germline, CDR1 is SGHTA and CDR2 is FQGNSA. The CDR3 nucleotides read TGTGCCAGCAGCCCAACTAGCGGGGGGGCATATACGCAGTATTTT. Translated, it gives CASSPTSGGAYTQYF.

The chain couples TRBV7-2 to TRBJ1-5, with 7 positions matching TRBD1. The length of the CDR3 is 15 residues. Trimming cost V 2 bases and J 7 bases; bases outside gene matches: 8. Germline V gives CDR1 SGHTA, CDR2 FQGNSA. The CDR3 loop is CASSLRGRGEQPQHF. The CDR3 coding sequence is TGTGCCAGCAGCTTAAGGGGGCGAGGTGAGCAGCCCCAGCATTTT.

The V call is TRBV2, the J call TRBJ1-1; 7 bases agree with TRBD1. This CDR3 contains 13 residues. Germline loops: CDR1 SNHLY, CDR2 FYNNEI. Germline trimming cut 8 bases from V and 2 bases from J; bases unmatched to any gene: 5. This CDR3 is CASLGQLNTEAFF. The CDR3 DNA sequence: TGTGCCAGCTTGGGACAGCTAAACACTGAAGCTTTCTTT.

The chain uses TRBV18 and TRBJ1-1, with a tentative D call TRBD1 (5 bases). With 2 bases removed from V and 0 bases from J, the gap between germline ends came to 13 bases. The germline gives CDR1 KGHSH, CDR2 LQKENI. The CDR3 totals 16 residues. DNA for the CDR3: TGTGCCAGCTCACCAAGACAGTCGGGCATGAACACTGAAGCTTTCTTT. The encoded protein is CASSPRQSGMNTEAFF.

This clone was recorded a few times. The chain couples TRBV4-1 to TRBJ2-1; 12 bases match TRBD1. This CDR3 has 17 residues. V gave up 1 base and J gave up 4 bases; unmatched junction bases: 5. The V gene's germline CDR1 is MGHRA and CDR2 YSYEKL. Written as DNA, the CDR3 is TGCGCCAGCAGCCAAGGCCCGGGACAGGGGGCTTACAATGAGCAGTTCTTC. Translated, it gives CASSQGPGQGAYNEQFF.

The rearrangement links TRBV11-2 to TRBJ1-4; tentatively, D is TRBD1 (6 bases). V was pared by 0 bases and J by 11 bases, with 19 bases between. Germline V CDR1 and CDR2: SGHAT, FQNNGV. There are 16 residues in the CDR3. CDR3 nucleotides: TGTGCCAGCAGCTTAGAATGGGCGGGGGGCGCAGGTAAACTGTTTTTT. This codes for CASSLEWAGGAGKLFF.

The chain is built from TRBV7-6 and TRBJ2-2; D is unresolved. This CDR3 has 15 amino acids. Germline CDR1 SGHVS, CDR2 FNYEAQ. V was pared by 0 bases and J by 5 bases, with 10 bases between. The CDR3 sequence: CASSLAHDGTGELFF. DNA for the CDR3: TGTGCCAGCAGCTTAGCCCACGATGGGACCGGGGAGCTGTTTTTT.

Here the CDR3 DNA reads TGCGCCAGCAGCGCCGGCGGGATGGACACTGAAGCTTTCTTT. Amino acids: CASSAGGMDTEAFF. The chain employs TRBV5-1 and TRBJ1-1; D gene unclear. This CDR3 region has 14 residues. CDR1 and CDR2 (germline): SGHRS, YFSETQ. V was clipped by 4 bases and J by 3 bases, with 13 bases between them.

The CDR3, as DNA: TGCGCCAGCAGCTCGGGAGGGGGCAGGGAGACCCAGTACTTC. This encodes CASSSGGGRETQYF. The gene calls are TRBV5-1 and TRBJ2-5, with D maybe TRBD2 (8 bases). The CDR3 covers 14 residues. Germline CDR1 reads SGHRS; CDR2 reads YFSETQ. V lost 3 bases and J lost 5, with 14 bases in between.

The V gene is TRBV7-3, the J gene TRBJ2-3; TRBD2 matches 9 bases. This CDR3 region has 15 residues. Per the germline V gene, CDR1 is SGHTA and CDR2 is FQGTGA. With 5 bases clipped from V and 4 bases from J, the junction kept 7 bases outside the gene matches. The CDR3: CASSRSAGGADTQYF. For the CDR3, the DNA is TGTGCCAGCAGCCGCTCGGCGGGAGGGGCAGATACGCAGTATTTT.

The gene calls are TRBV21-1 and TRBJ1-4; TRBD1 reflects the table's D call only, with no check against the DNA. TRBV21-1 is a known pseudogene. The CDR3 extends over 15 amino acids. This CDR3 is CASRGSGQLNEKLFF. CDR3 DNA sequence: TGTGCCAGCAGAGGGTCCGGACAGCTTAATGAAAAACTGTTTTTT.

This clone came up once. The chain combines TRBV5-1 with TRBJ1-3; D is undetermined. The CDR3 loop spans 15 amino acids. The V end was cut by 4 bases, the J end by 0 bases, with 11 bases between. The germline V gene encodes CDR1 SGHRS and CDR2 YFSETQ. The CDR3, as DNA: TGCGCCAGCAGCCCGGGCCGAAACTCTGGAAACACCATATATTTT. Translating gives CASSPGRNSGNTIYF.

V is TRBV4-1 and J is TRBJ1-5; 7 bases match TRBD1. The V gene end was trimmed by 0 bases and the J gene end by 6 bases; junction bases not matched to a gene: 8. The CDR3 spans 16 residues. Germline CDR1 is MGHRA and CDR2 is YSYEKL. The CDR3 DNA reads as TGCGCCAGCAGCCAAGAACGTTCAGGGGGTGGTCAGCCCCAGCATTTT. This translates into CASSQERSGGGQPQHF.